Detailed here is one T cell receptor (beta chain). V lost 8 bases and J lost 3, with 13 bases in between. Germline CDR1 MNHEY, CDR2 SMNVEV (reference sequence). The CDR3 has 13 amino acids. The data originate from a study of T cell changes during pregnancy in multiple sclerosis. Sequencing used immunoSEQ multiplex PCR; TCRdb keeps in-frame clones, though not all of them. The data hold around 32,000 clones, with roughly 87% observed a single time. This sequence joins TRBV27 and TRBJ2-5, with D perhaps matching TRBD2 (5 bases). The sequence derives from a female donor with multiple sclerosis, enrolled in a pregnancy study. The specimen was CD8+ T cells from peripheral blood mononuclear cells, collected in the third trimester of pregnancy. This chain's CDR3 is CASRQAGKETQYF. The CDR3 nucleotides read TGTGCCAGCCGCCAGGCCGGGAAAGAGACCCAGTACTTC.